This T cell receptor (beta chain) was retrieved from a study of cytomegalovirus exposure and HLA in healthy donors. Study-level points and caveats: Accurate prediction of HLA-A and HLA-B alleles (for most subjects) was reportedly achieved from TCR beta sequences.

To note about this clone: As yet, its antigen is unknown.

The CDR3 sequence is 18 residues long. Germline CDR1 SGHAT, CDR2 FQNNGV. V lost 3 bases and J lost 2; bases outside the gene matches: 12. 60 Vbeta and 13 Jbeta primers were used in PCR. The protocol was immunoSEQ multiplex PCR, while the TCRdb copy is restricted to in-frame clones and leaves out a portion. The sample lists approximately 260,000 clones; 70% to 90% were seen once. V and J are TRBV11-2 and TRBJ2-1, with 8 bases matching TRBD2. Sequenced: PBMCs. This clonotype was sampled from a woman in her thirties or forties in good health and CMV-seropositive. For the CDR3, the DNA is TGTGCCAGCAGCTTTTCGGCCTTAGCGGGATCCCCCTACAATGAGCAGTTCTTC. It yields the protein CASSFSALAGSPYNEQFF.